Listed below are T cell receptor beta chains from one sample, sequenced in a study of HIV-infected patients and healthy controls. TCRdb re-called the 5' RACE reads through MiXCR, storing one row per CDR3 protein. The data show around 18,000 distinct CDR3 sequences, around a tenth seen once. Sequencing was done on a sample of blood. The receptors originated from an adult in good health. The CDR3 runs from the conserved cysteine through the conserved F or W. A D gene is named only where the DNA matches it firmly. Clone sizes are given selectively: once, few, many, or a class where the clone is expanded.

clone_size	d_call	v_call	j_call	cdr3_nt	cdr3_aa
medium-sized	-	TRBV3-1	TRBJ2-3	TGTGCCAGCAGCCAAGGACGCGGGACAGATACGCAGTATTTT	CASSQGRGTDTQYF
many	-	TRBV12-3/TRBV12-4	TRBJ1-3	TGTGCCAGCAGTTTGGTAAAGGGTCGGGCCTCTGGAAACACCATATATTTT	CASSLVKGRASGNTIYF
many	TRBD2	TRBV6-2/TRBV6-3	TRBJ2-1	TGTGCCAGCAGTCGACTAGCGGGAGAGTACAATGAGCAGTTCTTC	CASSRLAGEYNEQFF
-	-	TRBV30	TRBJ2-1	TGTGCCTGGAGTGTCATAGGTGCGAGGGCCGGGCAGTTCTTC	CAWSVIGARAGQFF
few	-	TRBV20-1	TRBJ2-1	TGCAGTTCCCCAGGTGGGAGCTCCTACAATGAGCAGTTCTTC	CSSPGGSSYNEQFF
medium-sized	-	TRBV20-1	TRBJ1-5	TGCAGTGCTAGAGATCTATCTAGGGGGGCCTATAGCAATCAGCCCCAGCATTTT	CSARDLSRGAYSNQPQHF
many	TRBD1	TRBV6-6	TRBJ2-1	TGTGCCAGCAGTGAATCGGGACAGGACTCCTACAATGAGCAGTTCTTC	CASSESGQDSYNEQFF
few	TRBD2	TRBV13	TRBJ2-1	TGTGCCAGCAGCTTAGGGAGCGGGAGCTCCTACAATGAGCAGTTCTTC	CASSLGSGSSYNEQFF
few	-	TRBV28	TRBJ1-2	TGTGCCAGCAGTGCTGGACACTCTCCCTATGGCTACACCTTC	CASSAGHSPYGYTF
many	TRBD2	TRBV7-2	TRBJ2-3	TGTGCCAGCAGCTTAGGACTAGCGGGCGGCACAGATACGCAGTATTTT	CASSLGLAGGTDTQYF
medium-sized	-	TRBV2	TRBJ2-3	TGTGCCAGCGGTTTCTCCATTAAATCCTCACAGCAGTATTTT	CASGFSIKSSQQYF
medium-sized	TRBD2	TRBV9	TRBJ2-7	TGTGCCAGCAGCGTCGGACTAGCGAGGGAGCAGTACTTC	CASSVGLAREQYF
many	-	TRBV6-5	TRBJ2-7	TGTGCCAGCAGTTACAGGGAAGGCGCGCAGTACTTC	CASSYREGAQYF
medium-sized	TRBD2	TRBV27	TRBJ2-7	TGTGCCAGCAGTTTACAACTAGCGGGAGTCGGTGAGCAGTACTTC	CASSLQLAGVGEQYF